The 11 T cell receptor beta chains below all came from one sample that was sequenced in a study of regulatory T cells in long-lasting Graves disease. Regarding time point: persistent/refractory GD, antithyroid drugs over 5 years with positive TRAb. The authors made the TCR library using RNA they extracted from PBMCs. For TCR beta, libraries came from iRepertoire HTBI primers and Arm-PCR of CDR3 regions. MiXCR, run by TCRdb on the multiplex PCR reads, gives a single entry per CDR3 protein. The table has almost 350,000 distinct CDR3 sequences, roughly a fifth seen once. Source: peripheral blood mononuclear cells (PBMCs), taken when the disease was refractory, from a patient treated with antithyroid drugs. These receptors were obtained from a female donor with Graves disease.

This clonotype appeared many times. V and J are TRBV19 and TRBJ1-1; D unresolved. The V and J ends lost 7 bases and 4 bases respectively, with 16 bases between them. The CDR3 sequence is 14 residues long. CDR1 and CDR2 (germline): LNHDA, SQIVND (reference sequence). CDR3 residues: CASTNSGRFTEAFF. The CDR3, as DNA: TGTGCCAGTACAAACTCGGGCCGCTTCACTGAAGCTTTCTTT.

The CDR3 bases are TGCGCCAGCAGCACCCGGGACAGGGGTTCGGAGACCCAGTACTTC. Amino acid sequence: CASSTRDRGSETQYF. The gene calls are TRBV5-1 and TRBJ2-5; 10 positions agree with TRBD1. V was clipped by 4 bases and J by 5 bases; unmatched bases: 8. This CDR3 comprises 15 residues. Germline CDR1 and CDR2: SGHRS and YFSETQ.

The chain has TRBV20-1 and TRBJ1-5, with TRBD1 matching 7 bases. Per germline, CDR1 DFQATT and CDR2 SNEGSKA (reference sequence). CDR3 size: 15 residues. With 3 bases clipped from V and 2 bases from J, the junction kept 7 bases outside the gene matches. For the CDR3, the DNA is TGCAGTGCTAGGAGAGGGGGCTCTGGCAATCAGCCCCAGCATTTT. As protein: CSARRGGSGNQPQHF.

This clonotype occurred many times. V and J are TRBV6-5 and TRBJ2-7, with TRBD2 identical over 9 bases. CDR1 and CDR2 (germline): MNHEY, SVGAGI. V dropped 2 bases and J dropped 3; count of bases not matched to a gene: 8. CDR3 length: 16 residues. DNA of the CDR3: TGTGCCAGCAGTTACCTCGTGGCGGGAGGGCGCTACGAGCAGTACTTC. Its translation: CASSYLVAGGRYEQYF.

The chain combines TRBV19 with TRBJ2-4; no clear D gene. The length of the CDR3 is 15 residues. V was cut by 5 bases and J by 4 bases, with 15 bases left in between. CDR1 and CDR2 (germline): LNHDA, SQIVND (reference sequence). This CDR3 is CASSPGPFLKNIQYF. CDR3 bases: TGTGCCAGTAGTCCCGGGCCTTTTCTAAAAAACATTCAGTACTTC.

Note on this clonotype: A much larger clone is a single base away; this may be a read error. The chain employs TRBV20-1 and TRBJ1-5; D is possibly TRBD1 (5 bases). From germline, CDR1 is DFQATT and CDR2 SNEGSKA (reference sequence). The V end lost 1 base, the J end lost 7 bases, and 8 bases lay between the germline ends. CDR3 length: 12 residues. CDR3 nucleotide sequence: TGCAGTGCTAGAGCTGGGGCCCAGCCCCAGCATTTT. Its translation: CSARAGAQPQHF.

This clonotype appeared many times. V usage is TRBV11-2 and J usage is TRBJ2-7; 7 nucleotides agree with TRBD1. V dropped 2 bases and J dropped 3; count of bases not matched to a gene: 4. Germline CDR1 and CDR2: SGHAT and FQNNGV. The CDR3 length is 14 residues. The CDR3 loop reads CASSLFDRDYEQYF. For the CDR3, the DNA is TGTGCCAGCAGCTTATTCGACAGGGACTACGAGCAGTACTTC.

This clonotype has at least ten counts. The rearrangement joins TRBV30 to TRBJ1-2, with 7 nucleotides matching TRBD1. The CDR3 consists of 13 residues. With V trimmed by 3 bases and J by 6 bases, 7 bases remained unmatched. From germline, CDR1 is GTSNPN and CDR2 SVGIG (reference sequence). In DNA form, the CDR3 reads TGTGCCTGGAGCCCTCAGGGGGTGGATGGCTACACCTTC. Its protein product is CAWSPQGVDGYTF.

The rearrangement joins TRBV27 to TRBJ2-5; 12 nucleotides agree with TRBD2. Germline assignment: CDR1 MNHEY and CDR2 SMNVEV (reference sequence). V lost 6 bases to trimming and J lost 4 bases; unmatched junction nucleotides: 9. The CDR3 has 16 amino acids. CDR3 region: CASSSRATSGRETQYF. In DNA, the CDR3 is TGTGCCAGCAGCTCCAGGGCGACTAGCGGGAGAGAGACCCAGTACTTC.

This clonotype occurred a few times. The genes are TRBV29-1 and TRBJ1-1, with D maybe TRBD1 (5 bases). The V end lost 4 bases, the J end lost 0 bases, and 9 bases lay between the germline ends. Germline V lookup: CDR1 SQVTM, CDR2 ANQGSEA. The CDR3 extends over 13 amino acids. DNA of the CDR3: TGCAGCGTTGGGGCAGGGCTGAACACTGAAGCTTTCTTT. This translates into CSVGAGLNTEAFF.

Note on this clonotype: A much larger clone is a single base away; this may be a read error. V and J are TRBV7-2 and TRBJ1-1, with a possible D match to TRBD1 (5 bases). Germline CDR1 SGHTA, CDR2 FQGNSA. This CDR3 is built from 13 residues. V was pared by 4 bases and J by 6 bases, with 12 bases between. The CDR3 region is CASSSNCRAEAFF. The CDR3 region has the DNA TGTGCCAGCAGCTCGAACTGCAGGGCTGAAGCTTTCTTT.